The present T cell receptor (beta chain) was sequenced within a study of T-cell memory formation after mild COVID-19. Looking at the study overall: TCR clusters largely stayed donor specific.

TCRdb re-called the 5' RACE reads with MiXCR, one entry per CDR3 protein. The sample records 400,000 to 500,000 distinct CDR3 sequences, around 20% being singletons. With 6 bases removed from V and 0 bases from J, the gap between germline ends came to 12 bases. CDR1 is MNHEY and CDR2 is SVGAGI in the germline V gene. The CDR3 totals 15 residues. This clonotype originated in an adult woman who had mild COVID-19 (a few samples of this study predate the infection). Cell type and time point are not known. Sequencing was carried out using PBMCs or a T cell subset sorted from them (not recorded which). The chain combines TRBV6-5 with TRBJ1-5; D call uncertain. The CDR3 bases are TGTGCCAGCAGGTCGACACATTATAGCAATCAGCCCCAGCATTTT. It translates to CASRSTHYSNQPQHF.